This T cell receptor (beta chain) was found in a study of T cell changes during pregnancy in multiple sclerosis. TCRdb keeps only in-frame clones here, not all; method: immunoSEQ multiplex PCR. The data contain about 100,000 clones, roughly 90% of them singletons. The V gene end was trimmed by 0 bases and the J gene end by 3 bases; junction bases not matched to a gene: 8. Germline-derived CDR1 and CDR2 are SGHNT and YYREEE (reference sequence). This CDR3 contains 16 residues. Sequencing was performed on peripheral blood, taken after pregnancy. The receptor comes from a female donor with multiple sclerosis, enrolled in a pregnancy study. This sequence joins TRBV5-4 and TRBJ2-5, with 7 nucleotides matching TRBD1. For the CDR3, the DNA is TGTGCCAGCAGCTTGGGATTCAGGGGGTTGGAAGAGACCCAGTACTTC. Translated, it gives CASSLGFRGLEETQYF.